The rows below give T cell receptor beta chains drawn from one sample of a study of OX40 agonist ivuxolimab in advanced cancers. Profiled with immunoSEQ multiplex PCR; TCRdb holds only in-frame clones, not every one. The table includes roughly 25,000 clones, roughly 75% detected once. The material sequenced was CD4+ or CD8+ T cells sorted from blood, taken in a trial of the OX40 agonist ivuxolimab. The origin of the receptors is an adult with an advanced solid tumor such as melanoma, head and neck, liver or kidney cancer. Each CDR3 is given with its conserved first and last residue. Each record gives: V gene, CDR3 length, J gene, D gene, CDR3 protein, CDR3 DNA. A D gene is named only where the DNA matches it firmly.

TRBV28	16	TRBJ2-7	TRBD1	CASSSPRTGPLGEQYF	TGTGCCAGCAGTTCGCCACGGACAGGACCCCTTGGCGAGCAGTACTTC
TRBV6-5	14	TRBJ2-5	TRBD2	CASSPRTRVETQYF	TGTGCCAGCAGTCCACGGACTAGGGTGGAGACCCAGTACTTC
TRBV19	12	TRBJ1-1	.	CASLNRNTEAFF	TGTGCCAGCCTGAACAGGAACACTGAAGCTTTCTTT
TRBV28	13	TRBJ1-2	.	CASSSGSDYGYTF	TGTGCCAGCAGTTCGGGCAGTGACTATGGCTACACCTTC
TRBV29-1	11	TRBJ2-7	.	CSVGVGYEQYF	TGCAGCGTTGGGGTGGGGTACGAGCAGTACTTC
TRBV20-1	11	TRBJ1-2	.	CSAADSYGYTF	TGCAGTGCCGCCGACTCCTATGGCTACACCTTC
TRBV5-1	15	TRBJ2-6	.	CASSAGQPGANVLTF	TGCGCCAGCAGCGCAGGACAGCCTGGGGCCAACGTCCTGACTTTC
TRBV2	15	TRBJ1-1	TRBD1	CASSEDRGRGTEAFF	TGTGCCAGCAGTGAAGACAGGGGGCGAGGCACTGAAGCTTTCTTT
TRBV11-2	14	TRBJ2-7	.	CASSLGQAVIEQYF	TGTGCCAGCAGCTTAGGTCAGGCCGTAATCGAGCAGTACTTC
TRBV10-3	14	TRBJ2-3	.	CAISARGEGDTQYF	TGTGCCATCAGTGCTAGGGGCGAAGGAGATACGCAGTATTTT
TRBV30	13	TRBJ2-7	.	CAWSPPSTYEQYF	TGTGCCTGGAGTCCCCCCTCTACCTACGAGCAGTACTTC
TRBV7-2	15	TRBJ2-7	TRBD2	CASSIGLASSYEQYF	TGTGCCAGCAGCATCGGACTAGCGAGCTCCTACGAGCAGTACTTC
TRBV29-1	14	TRBJ2-1	TRBD2	CSATTSAPYNEQFF	TGCAGCGCTACGACTAGCGCACCCTACAATGAGCAGTTCTTC
TRBV9	13	TRBJ1-1	.	CASSVKGDTEAFF	TGTGCCAGCAGCGTAAAGGGGGACACTGAAGCTTTCTTT
TRBV19	15	TRBJ1-1	.	CASSIVTVGNTEAFF	TGTGCCAGTAGTATAGTAACGGTAGGGAACACTGAAGCTTTCTTT
TRBV29-1	15	TRBJ1-4	TRBD1	CSVEEGTGVGEKLFF	TGCAGCGTTGAAGAGGGGACAGGGGTGGGTGAAAAACTGTTTTTT